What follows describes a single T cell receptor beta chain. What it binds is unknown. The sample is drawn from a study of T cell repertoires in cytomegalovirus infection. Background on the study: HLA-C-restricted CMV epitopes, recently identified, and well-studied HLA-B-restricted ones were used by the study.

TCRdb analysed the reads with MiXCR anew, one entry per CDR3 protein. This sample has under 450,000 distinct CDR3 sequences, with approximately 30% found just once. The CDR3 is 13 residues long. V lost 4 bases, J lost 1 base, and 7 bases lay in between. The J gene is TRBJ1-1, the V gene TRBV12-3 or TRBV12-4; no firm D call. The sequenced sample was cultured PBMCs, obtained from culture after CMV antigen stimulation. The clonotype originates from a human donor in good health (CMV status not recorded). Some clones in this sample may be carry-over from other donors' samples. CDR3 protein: CASSSRTNTEAFF. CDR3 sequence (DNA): TGTGCCAGCAGTTCCCGGACGAACACTGAAGCTTTCTTT.